These 23 T cell receptor beta chains came from one sample sequenced in a study of blood T cell repertoires in COVID-19. Profiled with immunoSEQ multiplex PCR; TCRdb holds only in-frame clones, not every one. The sample lists some 150,000 clones, roughly 84% occurring once. Sequenced input: peripheral blood. The receptors stem from a human donor in a cohort sampled during active COVID-19.

V and J are TRBV7-9 and TRBJ2-4, with a tentative D call TRBD1 (5 bases). Germline CDR1 reads SEHNR; CDR2 reads FQNEAQ (reference sequence). The CDR3 runs 12 residues. V was shortened by 8 bases and J by 9 bases, with 14 bases between the two germline ends. The CDR3 DNA sequence: TGTGCCAGCGGTCAGGGCGGCGCCATTCAGTACTTC. It encodes CASGQGGAIQYF. Filled out from reference TRBV7-9 and TRBJ2-4, the complete variable domain reads DTGVSQNPRHKITKRGQNVTFRCDPISEHNRLYWYRQTLGQGPEFLTYFQNEAQLEKSRLLSDRFSAERPKGSFSTLEIQRTEQGDSAMYLCASGQGGAIQYFGAGTRLSVL.

The V gene is TRBV18, the J gene TRBJ1-3; D not resolved. V shed 3 bases and J shed 0 bases, with 9 bases lying between them. The CDR3 totals 15 residues. In germline, CDR1 is KGHSH, CDR2 LQKENI. Here the CDR3 DNA reads TGTGCCAGCTCACCGTGGGGAGCCTCTGGAAACACCATATATTTT. This encodes CASSPWGASGNTIYF.

This chain uses TRBV6-5 with TRBJ1-1; 9 nucleotides match TRBD1. V gave up 6 bases and J gave up 6 bases; unmatched junction bases: 8. CDR3 length: 14 residues. Germline assignment: CDR1 MNHEY and CDR2 SVGAGI. The chain's CDR3 is CASRVQGQGPEAFF. The CDR3 DNA follows: TGTGCCAGCAGAGTTCAGGGACAGGGTCCTGAAGCTTTCTTT.

The rearrangement links TRBV6-2 or TRBV6-3 to TRBJ2-5; D is perhaps TRBD2 (5 bases). The CDR3 spans 15 residues. Germline V CDR1 and CDR2: MNHEY, SVGEGT. V shed 4 bases and J shed 4 bases, with 16 bases lying between them. CDR3 protein: CASSSPSTLGETQYF. CDR3 DNA sequence: TGTGCCAGCAGTTCCCCTAGCACCCTGGGAGAGACCCAGTACTTC.

The J gene is TRBJ2-7, the V gene TRBV7-8, with a weak D call TRBD1 (5 bases). The CDR3 runs to 13 residues. Germline-derived CDR1 and CDR2 are SGHVS and FQNEAQ. Trimming shortened V by 4 bases and J by 3 bases, and 10 bases separated the two germline ends. Here the CDR3 DNA reads TGTGCCAGCAGCTACGTGACAGACTACGAGCAGTACTTC. It yields the protein CASSYVTDYEQYF.

The rearrangement joins TRBV18 to TRBJ1-1; D is possibly TRBD1 (5 bases). The CDR3 runs 13 residues. Germline loops: CDR1 KGHSH, CDR2 LQKENI. V lost 6 bases, J lost 4 bases, and 12 bases lay in between. The CDR3, as DNA: TGTGCCAGCTCGCTTTGGGGGGGCACTGAAGCTTTCTTT. Its protein is CASSLWGGTEAFF. Filled out from reference TRBV18 and TRBJ1-1, the complete variable domain reads NAGVMQNPRHLVRRRGQEARLRCSPMKGHSHVYWYRQLPEEGLKFMVYLQKENIIDESGMPKERFSAEFPKEGPSILRIQQVVRGDSAAYFCASSLWGGTEAFFGQGTRLTVV.

This chain links TRBV5-1 with TRBJ1-1; D remains ambiguous. Germline V lookup: CDR1 SGHRS, CDR2 YFSETQ. V dropped 0 bases and J dropped 8 bases, with 11 bases sitting between them. CDR3 length equals 13 residues. CDR3 DNA sequence: TGCGCCAGCAGCTTGGCAGCGACGAGCGAAGCTTTCTTT. It codes for CASSLAATSEAFF.

This chain joins TRBV3-1 (or the pseudogene TRBV3-2) and TRBJ2-3, with 14 positions matching TRBD2. This CDR3 region has 17 residues. Germline V gene lookup returns CDR1 LGHDT and CDR2 YNNKEL (reference sequence). J was trimmed by 3 bases and V by 3 bases; bases with no gene match: 5. The CDR3 nucleotides read TGTGCCAGCAGCCATAGAGGACTAGCGGGGGGTACAGATACGCAGTATTTT. The encoded protein is CASSHRGLAGGTDTQYF.

The chain uses TRBV28 and TRBJ2-1; TRBD1 agrees at 8 bases. CDR1 and CDR2 from the germline V gene are MDHEN and SYDVKM. The CDR3 totals 17 residues. V lost 5 bases, J lost 0 bases, and 9 bases stayed unmatched. The CDR3 sequence is CASSITRQGSSYNEQFF. The CDR3 DNA reads as TGTGCCAGCAGTATTACCCGACAGGGGAGCTCCTACAATGAGCAGTTCTTC.

The genes are TRBV7-2 and TRBJ2-1, with D possibly matching TRBD2 (5 bases). Germline CDR1 reads SGHTA; CDR2 reads FQGNSA. The CDR3 is 15 residues long. V gave up 2 bases and J gave up 3 bases, with 11 bases separating them. CDR3 in DNA: TGTGCCAGCAGCTTAACCGGACGGGACTACAATGAGCAGTTCTTC. Translation: CASSLTGRDYNEQFF.

In its sample, this clone was seen a few times. The chain couples TRBV7-9 to TRBJ1-5; 7 nucleotides match TRBD1. V lost 5 bases, J lost 1 base, and 8 bases stayed unmatched. The CDR3 has 16 amino acids. Germline V gene data show CDR1 as SEHNR and CDR2 as FQNEAQ (reference sequence). Here the CDR3 DNA reads TGTGCCAGCAGCGAAGACAGGGTGGGGAGCAATCAGCCCCAGCATTTT. It is translated as CASSEDRVGSNQPQHF.

V and J are TRBV6-5 and TRBJ1-3; TRBD1 matches at 9 bases. Looked up from germline, CDR1 is MNHEY and CDR2 is SVGAGI. J gave up 2 bases and V 6 bases, and 5 bases lay outside the gene matches. The CDR3 length is 15 residues. CDR3: CASSRDRVPGNTIYF. As DNA, the CDR3 is TGTGCCAGCAGCCGGGACAGGGTTCCTGGAAACACCATATATTTT.

The chain is built from TRBV19 and TRBJ1-1; D unclear. Trimming shortened V by 4 bases and J by 2 bases, and 11 bases separated the two germline ends. The CDR3 loop spans 14 amino acids. The germline CDR1 and CDR2 sequences are LNHDA and SQIVND (reference sequence). The chain's CDR3 is CASSRTGINTEAFF. CDR3 nucleotides: TGTGCCAGTAGTAGAACCGGGATCAACACTGAAGCTTTCTTT.

This chain uses TRBV3-1 (or the pseudogene TRBV3-2) with TRBJ1-5; D is uncertain. With 0 bases removed from V and 6 bases from J, the gap between germline ends came to 18 bases. This CDR3 has 17 amino acids. Germline V CDR1 and CDR2: LGHDT, YNNKEL (reference sequence). Here the CDR3 DNA reads TGTGCCAGCAGCCAAGATCGTCCTGGTTCAGGAAGTCAGCCCCAGCATTTT. Translating gives CASSQDRPGSGSQPQHF.

The chain has TRBV28 and TRBJ1-2; 9 bases are shared with TRBD1. The germline V gene encodes CDR1 MDHEN and CDR2 SYDVKM. The CDR3 length is 15 residues. The J segment lost 7 bases and the V segment lost 7 bases, leaving 13 bases of the junction unmatched. CDR3 sequence: CASTPAGTGLPGYTF. CDR3 in DNA: TGTGCCAGCACCCCGGCCGGGACAGGGCTCCCTGGCTACACCTTC.

This rearrangement joins TRBV6-4 to TRBJ2-2, with 10 bases aligning to TRBD1. CDR3 length equals 18 residues. In germline, CDR1 is MRHNA, CDR2 SNTAGT. The J segment lost 3 bases and the V segment lost 7 bases, leaving 14 bases of the junction unmatched. CDR3: CASTPGQGLAEYTGELFF. The CDR3 DNA reads TGTGCCAGCACCCCGGGACAGGGGTTGGCGGAGTACACCGGGGAGCTGTTTTTT.

A remark on this clone: Different DNA sequences within this sample yield the same CDR3. The chain recombines TRBV28 with TRBJ1-1; D remains unclear. Germline CDR1 MDHEN, CDR2 SYDVKM. This CDR3 region has 11 residues. Trimming removed 5 bases from V and 4 bases from J, with 5 bases in between. The CDR3, as DNA: TGTGCCAGCAGTGGCAGCACTGAAGCTTTCTTT. Translating gives CASSGSTEAFF.

The rearrangement joins TRBV3-1 (or the pseudogene TRBV3-2) to TRBJ2-5; 16 bases line up with TRBD2. This CDR3 is 16 amino acids long. V lost 5 bases to trimming and J lost 5 bases; unmatched junction nucleotides: 5. Per the germline V gene, CDR1 is LGHDT and CDR2 is YNNKEL (reference sequence). The CDR3 sequence is CASSWGLAGGPETQYF. The CDR3 region has the DNA TGTGCCAGCAGCTGGGGACTAGCGGGGGGGCCGGAGACCCAGTACTTC.

This clone showed up just a few times. The V gene is TRBV19, the J gene TRBJ1-5; D gene ambiguous. Germline V CDR1 and CDR2: LNHDA, SQIVND (reference sequence). V lost 6 bases and J 0 bases, leaving 6 bases between the germline ends. This CDR3 comprises 13 residues. In DNA form, the CDR3 reads TGTGCCAGTAGGATATATAGCAATCAGCCCCAGCATTTT. Translating gives CASRIYSNQPQHF.

This chain uses TRBV6-5 with TRBJ1-6; TRBD1 matches 7 bases. V was clipped by 5 bases and J by 4 bases; unmatched bases: 5. From germline, CDR1 is MNHEY and CDR2 SVGAGI. This CDR3 spans 15 amino acids. CDR3 nucleotide sequence: TGTGCCAGCAGTCCGACAGGGCTTTATAATTCACCCCTCCACTTT. It encodes CASSPTGLYNSPLHF.

CDR3 bases: TGTGCCAGTAGTAGCCTGTCTAAGAACTCCTACGAGCAGTACTTC. Translation: CASSSLSKNSYEQYF. This chain joins TRBV19 and TRBJ2-7; D is uncertain. Per the germline V gene, CDR1 is LNHDA and CDR2 is SQIVND (reference sequence). This CDR3 contains 15 residues. V dropped 4 bases and J dropped 0 bases, with 13 bases sitting between them.

The chain recombines TRBV18 with TRBJ2-7, with D perhaps TRBD2 (6 bases). Germline V lookup: CDR1 KGHSH, CDR2 LQKENI. The V end was cut by 2 bases, the J end by 4 bases, with 9 bases between. CDR3 length: 13 residues. CDR3 sequence reads: CASSPEEGYEQYF. CDR3 sequence (DNA): TGTGCCAGCTCACCAGAGGAGGGGTACGAGCAGTACTTC.

The chain uses TRBV28 and TRBJ1-4; D is unresolved. V lost 7 bases to trimming and J lost 8 bases, with 14 bases between them. Germline loops: CDR1 MDHEN, CDR2 SYDVKM. This CDR3 is 13 amino acids long. The DNA of the CDR3 is TGTGCCAGCAACCTTCCCGGGGAAGAAAAACTGTTTTTT. This translates into CASNLPGEEKLFF.